This T cell receptor (beta chain) was obtained from a study of shared clonotypes between healthy human individuals. Naive CD8 cells lacked CD45RO and underwent positive selection for CCR7, leaving out terminally differentiated effector memory CD45RA+ cells. The CDR3 has 16 amino acids. Germline V gene data show CDR1 as SGHRS and CDR2 as YFSETQ. Assay: immunoSEQ multiplex PCR; the TCRdb copy retains only in-frame clones and omits some. This sample has 2 million to 2.5 million clones, with 85% to 95% found just once. The source is a young man in good health. Some clones in this sample may be carry-over from other donors' samples. This chain links TRBV5-1 with TRBJ2-5, with TRBD1 identical over 9 bases. The end of the DNA aligns better with TRBJ2-7, so the J call may be wrong. Sequences were obtained from naive CD8+ T cells from PBMCs. The CDR3 nucleotides read TGCGCCAGCAGACAGAATCCGGGACAGGGCTCCTACGAGCAGTACTTC. Translation gives CASRQNPGQGSYEQYF.